The next 26 T cell receptor beta chains were all read from a single sample in a study of early T cells in non-severe SARS-CoV-2 infection. TCRdb fed the 5' RACE reads into MiXCR, producing one record per CDR3 protein. Of approximately 27,000 distinct CDR3 sequences in the sample, about 4.2% were seen once. Sequenced: whole blood. These receptors were taken from an adult who was a healthcare worker with PCR-confirmed SARS-CoV-2 infection or an uninfected control (not recorded which).

The V gene is TRBV18, the J gene TRBJ2-7; 7 nucleotides agree with TRBD1. Germline CDR1 and CDR2: KGHSH and LQKENI. The CDR3 spans 13 residues. J lost 3 bases, V lost 5 bases, and 4 bases had no gene match. The CDR3 DNA is TGTGCCAGCTCATTCGGGACAGACTACGAGCAGTACTTC. It is translated as CASSFGTDYEQYF.

The V and J genes are TRBV20-1 and TRBJ2-1, with D perhaps matching TRBD2 (5 bases). The germline gives CDR1 DFQATT, CDR2 SNEGSKA (reference sequence). This CDR3 region has 12 residues. Trimming pared 3 bases from V and 10 bases from J, leaving 13 bases between. The CDR3 loop is CSARGSGREQFF. The CDR3, as DNA: TGCAGTGCTAGGGGGAGTGGGCGGGAGCAGTTCTTC.

This clonotype has a count of ten or more. The chain carries TRBV28 and TRBJ2-1, with no clear D. CDR1 and CDR2 (germline): MDHEN, SYDVKM. Trimming removed 8 bases from V and 2 bases from J, with 10 bases in between. The CDR3 runs to 13 residues. The DNA for the CDR3 is TGTGCCAGCGGGCAGGCAACCTACAATGAGCAGTTCTTC. It encodes CASGQATYNEQFF.

This rearrangement joins TRBV28 to TRBJ1-2; TRBD1 agrees at 7 bases. Germline loops: CDR1 MDHEN, CDR2 SYDVKM. This CDR3 comprises 15 residues. With 2 bases clipped from V and 4 bases from J, the junction kept 7 bases outside the gene matches. CDR3 loop: CASSLGRQGGYGYTF. In DNA form, the CDR3 reads TGTGCCAGCAGTTTAGGGAGACAGGGAGGCTATGGCTACACCTTC.

The rearrangement links TRBV12-3 or TRBV12-4 to TRBJ1-6; 7 bases are a match to TRBD1. This CDR3 comprises 11 residues. V lost 5 bases and J lost 14; bases outside the gene matches: 3. CDR3: CASSTGVALHF. Here the CDR3 DNA reads TGTGCCAGCAGTACAGGGGTGGCCCTCCACTTT.

The genes are TRBV19 and TRBJ2-2, with D perhaps TRBD1 (5 bases). The germline V gene has CDR1 LNHDA and CDR2 SQIVND (reference sequence). Deletions cut 5 bases from V and 3 bases from J, with 10 bases between. The CDR3 totals 14 residues. CDR3: CASSFGRDTGELFF. DNA for the CDR3: TGTGCCAGTAGTTTCGGCAGGGACACCGGGGAGCTGTTTTTT.

This clonotype was counted at least ten times. The chain recombines TRBV24-1 with TRBJ1-1, with D possibly matching TRBD1 (6 bases). The germline V and J ends were trimmed by 9 bases and 5 bases, with 12 bases remaining between them. Per the germline V gene, CDR1 is KGHDR and CDR2 is SFDVKD. The CDR3 has 12 amino acids. CDR3 nucleotide sequence: TGTGCCACCTTCGCTCAGGGGACTGAAGCTTTCTTT. It is translated as CATFAQGTEAFF.

This clonotype came up many times. The chain is built from TRBV6-6 and TRBJ1-5; 7 nucleotides line up with TRBD1. V was pared by 5 bases and J by 6 bases, with 10 bases of the junction left unmatched. The germline V gene has CDR1 MNHNY and CDR2 SVGAGI (reference sequence). The CDR3 is made up of 15 amino acids. This CDR3 is CASSLAQGTGQPQHF. The DNA for the CDR3 is TGTGCCAGCAGTCTCGCACAGGGGACTGGTCAGCCCCAGCATTTT.

This clonotype was found many times. The V call is TRBV11-2, the J call TRBJ2-5; D uncertain. Germline assignment: CDR1 SGHAT and CDR2 FQNNGV. The germline V and J ends were trimmed by 0 bases and 3 bases, with 8 bases remaining between them. The CDR3 contains 14 residues. The CDR3 sequence: CASSLDRREETQYF. The CDR3 DNA sequence: TGTGCCAGCAGCTTAGATCGACGTGAAGAGACCCAGTACTTC.

The V and J genes are TRBV5-1 and TRBJ2-1; D perhaps matches TRBD1 (6 bases). V shed 0 bases and J shed 6 bases, with 13 bases lying between them. CDR1 and CDR2 from the germline V gene are SGHRS and YFSETQ. CDR3 size: 15 residues. As DNA, the CDR3 is TGCGCCAGCAGCTTGGAAGGGGGAAGAGGCAATGAGCAGTTCTTC. Amino acid sequence: CASSLEGGRGNEQFF.

This clonotype qualifies as medium-sized (0.01 to 0.1%). The J gene is TRBJ2-2, the V gene TRBV4-1; D may correspond to TRBD1 or TRBD2 (5 bases each). Germline V lookup: CDR1 MGHRA, CDR2 YSYEKL. This CDR3 comprises 16 residues. The V end was cut by 1 base, the J end by 1 base, with 10 bases between. This chain's CDR3 is CASSQGPGQNTGELFF. In nucleotides, the CDR3 is TGCGCCAGCAGCCAAGGCCCGGGGCAGAACACCGGGGAGCTGTTTTTT.

This clonotype was seen a handful of times. The chain's CDR3 is CASSPGMGADEQYF. The DNA of the CDR3 is TGTGCCAGCAGCCCCGGCATGGGAGCGGACGAGCAGTACTTC. The V gene is TRBV14, the J gene TRBJ2-7; TRBD2 might be the D (5 bases). The germline gives CDR1 SGHDN, CDR2 FVKESK. This CDR3 region has 14 residues. V dropped 4 bases and J dropped 5 bases, with 15 bases sitting between them.

This clonotype was counted many times. This chain joins TRBV6-1 and TRBJ1-5; D unclear. V was trimmed by 4 bases and J by 1 base, leaving 5 bases between them. Germline CDR1 MNHNS, CDR2 SASEGT. This CDR3 spans 13 amino acids. The CDR3 region is CASSVSSNQPQHF. The CDR3 DNA reads as TGTGCCAGCAGTGTATCAAGCAATCAGCCCCAGCATTTT.

This clonotype came up many times. This chain uses TRBV7-9 with TRBJ1-1; tentative D call: TRBD1 (6 bases). The length of the CDR3 is 13 residues. V gave up 1 base and J gave up 6 bases, with 9 bases separating them. Per germline, CDR1 SEHNR and CDR2 FQNEAQ (reference sequence). As DNA, the CDR3 is TGTGCCAGCAGCTTAGAGGCAGGGGCTGAAGCTTTCTTT. Protein product: CASSLEAGAEAFF.

Note on this clonotype: This clone may be a read error of a much larger clone one base away. This chain connects TRBV27 to TRBJ2-7; maybe TRBD1 (5 bases). Germline V CDR1 and CDR2: MNHEY, SMNVEV (reference sequence). The CDR3 extends over 15 amino acids. CDR3 nucleotides: TGTGCCAGCAGTTTACAGGGCGTCCCCTCCTTCGAGCAGTACTTC. It codes for CASSLQGVPSFEQYF.

In its sample, this clonotype was seen many times. V usage is TRBV4-1 and J usage is TRBJ1-1, with a possible D match to TRBD1 (5 bases). V was shortened by 2 bases and J by 5 bases, with 6 bases between the two germline ends. The CDR3 loop spans 12 amino acids. The V gene's germline CDR1 is MGHRA and CDR2 YSYEKL. The chain's CDR3 is CASSQWGTEAFF. In DNA, the CDR3 is TGCGCCAGCAGCCAATGGGGGACTGAAGCTTTCTTT.

In this sample, this clonotype turned up a few times. V and J are TRBV20-1 and TRBJ2-3; D gene uncertain. The V end lost 4 bases, the J end lost 4 bases, and 6 bases lay between the germline ends. The CDR3 extends over 11 amino acids. Germline V lookup: CDR1 DFQATT, CDR2 SNEGSKA (reference sequence). The CDR3 loop reads CSATQSDTQYF. CDR3 coding DNA: TGCAGTGCTACACAATCAGATACGCAGTATTTT.

This clonotype was observed many times. The chain links TRBV5-1 to TRBJ2-2; the D gene is possibly TRBD1 (6 bases). Trimming shortened V by 4 bases and J by 2 bases, and 12 bases separated the two germline ends. CDR1 SGHRS and CDR2 YFSETQ come from the germline V gene. The CDR3 runs to 15 residues. The CDR3 reads CASSPSGVNTGELFF. The DNA of the CDR3 is TGCGCCAGCAGCCCCTCAGGGGTAAACACCGGGGAGCTGTTTTTT.

This clonotype was seen at least ten times. V usage is TRBV29-1 and J usage is TRBJ2-1; a weak D match, TRBD2 (5 bases). Trimming left V 4 bases short and J 9 bases short, with 16 bases between. Germline V gives CDR1 SQVTM, CDR2 ANQGSEA. The CDR3 spans 13 residues. CDR3 sequence reads: CSVGHHGEIEQFF. The CDR3 DNA reads TGCAGCGTTGGCCATCACGGGGAGATTGAGCAGTTCTTC.

This clonotype was counted ten times or more. J is TRBJ2-1 and V is TRBV10-3, with D uncertain. V lost 8 bases to trimming and J lost 1 base, with 15 bases between them. Germline-derived CDR1 and CDR2 are ENHRY and SYGVKD. CDR3 length: 15 amino acids. CDR3 DNA: TGTGCCATCCAGATGAGGAAGAAGTCCTACAATGAGCAGTTCTTC. Translated: CAIQMRKKSYNEQFF.

This clonotype was found many times. The chain has TRBV28 and TRBJ2-7, with D maybe TRBD1 (6 bases). This CDR3 is 14 amino acids long. Per germline, CDR1 MDHEN and CDR2 SYDVKM. Deletions cut 3 bases from V and 0 bases from J, with 9 bases between. CDR3 coding DNA: TGTGCCAGCAGTTTTTTAGGGGGCTCCTACGAGCAGTACTTC. Protein: CASSFLGGSYEQYF.

This clonotype was recorded a few times. The J gene is TRBJ2-7, the V gene TRBV7-6, with 9 bases identical to TRBD1. There are 13 residues in the CDR3. Germline V gene lookup returns CDR1 SGHVS and CDR2 FNYEAQ. V lost 6 bases and J lost 2; bases outside the gene matches: 2. The CDR3 DNA is TGTGCCAGCAGGGGACAGGGAACCTACGAGCAGTACTTC. Its translation: CASRGQGTYEQYF.

This clonotype was counted ten times or more. The chain joins TRBV4-1 to TRBJ1-3; D remains unclear. Germline CDR1 MGHRA, CDR2 YSYEKL. With 1 base removed from V and 5 bases from J, the gap between germline ends came to 15 bases. This CDR3 has 16 residues. CDR3 protein: CASSQVVPSGRNTIYF. The CDR3 region has the DNA TGCGCCAGCAGCCAAGTCGTTCCGTCCGGGAGAAACACCATATATTTT.

This clonotype has a handful of counts. The gene calls are TRBV7-2 and TRBJ1-2, with D perhaps TRBD1 (6 bases). Germline-derived CDR1 and CDR2 are SGHTA and FQGNSA. Trimming removed 4 bases at V and 4 bases at J, with 13 bases between. The CDR3 sequence is 14 residues long. CDR3 nucleotides: TGTGCCAGCAGCTCCGGGGGCCGACGCTATGGCTACACCTTC. It codes for CASSSGGRRYGYTF.

In its sample, this clonotype was seen many times. This sequence joins TRBV20-1 and TRBJ1-2, with a possible D match to TRBD1 (6 bases). This CDR3 is built from 14 residues. Trimming removed 1 base at V and 4 bases at J, with 13 bases between. Germline CDR1 reads DFQATT; CDR2 reads SNEGSKA (reference sequence). The CDR3 reads CSARGGAKFYGYTF. The DNA of the CDR3 is TGCAGTGCTAGAGGGGGGGCTAAGTTCTATGGCTACACCTTC.

This clonotype was seen at least ten times. The V call is TRBV7-9, the J call TRBJ1-6; D gene unclear. Germline V CDR1 and CDR2: SEHNR, FQNEAQ (reference sequence). The length of the CDR3 is 15 residues. The germline V and J ends were trimmed by 1 base and 7 bases, with 11 bases remaining between them. The CDR3 here is CASSLDRLMNSPLHF. DNA for the CDR3: TGTGCCAGCAGCTTAGACCGGCTCATGAATTCACCCCTCCACTTT.